The 2 T cell receptor beta chains in this list originate from one sample, sequenced in a study of T cell changes during pregnancy in multiple sclerosis. Sequenced by immunoSEQ multiplex PCR; TCRdb stores in-frame clones only, minus some. In the table there are about 70,000 clones, about 94% of which are singletons. This material consisted of peripheral blood, taken in the third trimester of pregnancy. The receptors were gathered from a female donor with multiple sclerosis, enrolled in a pregnancy study.

This clone has more than one count but fewer than ten. The chain couples TRBV4-3 to TRBJ2-6; TRBD1 matches at 8 bases. The germline CDR1 and CDR2 sequences are LGHNA and YSLEER. With V trimmed by 0 bases and J by 3 bases, 1 base remained unmatched. The CDR3 length is 16 residues. The CDR3 region is CASSQDTGGGANVLTF. The CDR3 coding sequence is TGCGCCAGCAGCCAAGACACAGGGGGTGGGGCCAACGTCCTGACTTTC.

The chain links TRBV7-9 to TRBJ1-1; weak D call: TRBD1 (6 bases). This CDR3 has 14 amino acids. The V and J ends lost 2 bases and 4 bases respectively, with 11 bases between them. Looked up from germline, CDR1 is SEHNR and CDR2 is FQNEAQ (reference sequence). CDR3 sequence reads: CASSLTQGPTEAFF. As DNA, the CDR3 is TGTGCCAGCAGCTTAACACAGGGTCCCACTGAAGCTTTCTTT.